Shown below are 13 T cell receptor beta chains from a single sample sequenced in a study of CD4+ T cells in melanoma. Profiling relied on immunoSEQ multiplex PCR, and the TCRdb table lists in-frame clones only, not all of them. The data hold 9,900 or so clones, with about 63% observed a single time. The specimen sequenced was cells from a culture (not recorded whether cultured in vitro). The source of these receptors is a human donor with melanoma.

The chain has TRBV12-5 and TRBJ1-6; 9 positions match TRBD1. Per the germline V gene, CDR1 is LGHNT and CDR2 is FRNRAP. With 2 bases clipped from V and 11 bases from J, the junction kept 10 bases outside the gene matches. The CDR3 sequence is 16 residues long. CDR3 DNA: TGTGCTAGTGGTTTGATAACCGGGACAGGGAAAACACCCCTCCACTTT. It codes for CASGLITGTGKTPLHF.

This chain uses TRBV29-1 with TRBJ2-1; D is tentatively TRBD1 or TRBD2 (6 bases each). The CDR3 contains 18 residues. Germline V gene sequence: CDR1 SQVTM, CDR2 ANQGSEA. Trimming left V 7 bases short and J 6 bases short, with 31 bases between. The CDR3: CSAGGSMSGDPPINEQFF. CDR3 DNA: TGCAGCGCCGGGGGCTCAATGTCTGGGGATCCCCCCATCAATGAGCAGTTCTTC.

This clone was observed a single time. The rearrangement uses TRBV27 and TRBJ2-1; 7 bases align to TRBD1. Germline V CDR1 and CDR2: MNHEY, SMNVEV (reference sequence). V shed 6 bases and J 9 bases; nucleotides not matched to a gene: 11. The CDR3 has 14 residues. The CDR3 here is CASRTGSGSREQFF. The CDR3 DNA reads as TGTGCCAGCAGGACAGGGAGTGGTTCACGTGAGCAGTTCTTC.

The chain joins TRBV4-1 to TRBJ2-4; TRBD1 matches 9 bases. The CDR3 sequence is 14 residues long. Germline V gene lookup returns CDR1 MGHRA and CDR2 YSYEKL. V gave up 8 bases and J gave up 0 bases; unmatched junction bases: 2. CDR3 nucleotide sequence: TGCGCCAGCGGGACAGGGCAAGCCAAAAACATTCAGTACTTC. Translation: CASGTGQAKNIQYF.

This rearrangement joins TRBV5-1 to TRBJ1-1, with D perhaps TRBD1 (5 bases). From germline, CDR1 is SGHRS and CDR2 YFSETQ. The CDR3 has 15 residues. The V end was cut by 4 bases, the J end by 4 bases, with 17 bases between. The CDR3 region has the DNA TGCGCCAGCAGCCCCCCGGGGACCCCGGCCACTGAAGCTTTCTTT. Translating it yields CASSPPGTPATEAFF.

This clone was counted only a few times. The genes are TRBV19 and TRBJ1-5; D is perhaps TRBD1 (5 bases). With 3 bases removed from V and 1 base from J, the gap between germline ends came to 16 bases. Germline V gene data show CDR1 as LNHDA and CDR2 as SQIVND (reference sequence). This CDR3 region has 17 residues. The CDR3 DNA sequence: TGTGCCAGTAGTATTTTACTAGGGGCTGAAAGCAATCAGCCCCAGCATTTT. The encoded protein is CASSILLGAESNQPQHF.

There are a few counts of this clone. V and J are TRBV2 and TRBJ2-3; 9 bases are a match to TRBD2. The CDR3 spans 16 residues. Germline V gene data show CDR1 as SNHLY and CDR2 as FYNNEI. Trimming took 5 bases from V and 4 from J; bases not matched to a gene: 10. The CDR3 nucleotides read TGTGCCAGCAGTCCCATAAGCGGGGGGCTAGCAGATACGCAGTATTTT. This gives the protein CASSPISGGLADTQYF. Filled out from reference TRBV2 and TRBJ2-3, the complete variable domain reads EPEVTQTPSHQVTQMGQEVILRCVPISNHLYFYWYRQILGQKVEFLVSFYNNEISEKSEIFDDQFSVERPDGSNFTLKIRSTKLEDSAMYFCASSPISGGLADTQYFGPGTRLTVL.

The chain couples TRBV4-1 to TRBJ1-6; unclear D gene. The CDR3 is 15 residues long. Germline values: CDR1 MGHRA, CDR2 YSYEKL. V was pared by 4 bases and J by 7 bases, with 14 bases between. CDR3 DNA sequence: TGCGCCAGCAGCCCTGGTTGGGTTCGGAATTCACCCCTCCACTTT. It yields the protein CASSPGWVRNSPLHF.

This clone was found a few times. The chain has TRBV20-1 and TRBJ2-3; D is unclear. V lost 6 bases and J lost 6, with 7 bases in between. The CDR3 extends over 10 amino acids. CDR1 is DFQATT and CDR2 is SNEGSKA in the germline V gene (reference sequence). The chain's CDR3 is CSATRDTQYF. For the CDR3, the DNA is TGCAGTGCAACTCGGGATACGCAGTATTTT.

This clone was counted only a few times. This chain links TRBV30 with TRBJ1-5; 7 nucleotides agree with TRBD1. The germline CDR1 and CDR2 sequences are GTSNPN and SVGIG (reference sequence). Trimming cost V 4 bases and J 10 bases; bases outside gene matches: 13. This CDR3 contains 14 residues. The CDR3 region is CAWKTAGGISPQHF. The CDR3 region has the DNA TGTGCCTGGAAGACCGCAGGGGGGATCAGCCCCCAGCATTTT.

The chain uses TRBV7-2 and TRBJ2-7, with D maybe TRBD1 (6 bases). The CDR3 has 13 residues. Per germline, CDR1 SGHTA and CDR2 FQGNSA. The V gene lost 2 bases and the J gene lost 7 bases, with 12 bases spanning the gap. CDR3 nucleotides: TGTGCCAGCAGCTTAAAGGGGGTTACGGAGCAGTACTTC. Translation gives CASSLKGVTEQYF.

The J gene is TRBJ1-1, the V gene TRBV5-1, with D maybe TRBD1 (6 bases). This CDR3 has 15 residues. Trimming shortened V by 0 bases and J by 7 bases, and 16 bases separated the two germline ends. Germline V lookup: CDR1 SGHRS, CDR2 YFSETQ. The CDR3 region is CASSLAEGGSGEAFF. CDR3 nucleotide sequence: TGCGCCAGCAGCTTGGCCGAAGGGGGGTCTGGTGAAGCTTTCTTT.

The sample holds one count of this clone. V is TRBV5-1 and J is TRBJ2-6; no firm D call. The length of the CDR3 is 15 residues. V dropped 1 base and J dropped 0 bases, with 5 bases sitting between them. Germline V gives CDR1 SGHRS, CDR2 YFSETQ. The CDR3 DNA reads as TGCGCCAGCAGCTTGCTAGTCTCTGGGGCCAACGTCCTGACTTTC. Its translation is CASSLLVSGANVLTF.